This T cell receptor beta chain appears in the sequencing data of a study of blood T cell repertoires in COVID-19. About the research overall: The United States, Italy and Spain supplied acute and convalescent COVID-19 samples. T cells, B-cell-depleted T cells, or PBMCs supplied cDNA or gDNA.

This clone showed up just once. The same CDR3 arises from other DNA sequences in this sample as well. This CDR3 region has 13 residues. V was trimmed by 1 base and J by 5 bases, leaving 6 bases between them. The germline gives CDR1 SEHNR, CDR2 FQNEAQ (reference sequence). Methods used by the authors: Amplification with reference gene primers provided the estimates of nucleated cell counts. The method was immunoSEQ multiplex PCR; TCRdb's version includes in-frame clones alone and lacks a portion of them. The V and J calls and the clone size are those of that table, but D and trimming were determined from the DNA. The table records 200,000 to 300,000 clones, 86% of them present only once.

This receptor was taken from an older man with acute or convalescent COVID-19. The source material was peripheral blood. The chain employs TRBV7-9 and TRBJ1-5; D call uncertain. The DNA of the CDR3 is TGTGCCAGCAGCTTAGGTGGAGATCAGCCCCAGCATTTT. Translated: CASSLGGDQPQHF.